Each of the 17 T cell receptor beta chains below was sequenced from the same sample in a study of CD4 T cells in relation to SARS-CoV-2 and coronaviruses. Sequencing used immunoSEQ multiplex PCR; TCRdb keeps in-frame clones, though not all of them. This table has under 90,000 clones, approximately 95% appearing once. Before the COVID-19 pandemic, during about 2010-2018, CD4+ T cells were taken from unexposed donors. The sequenced sample consisted of naive CD4+ T cells from PBMCs. Subset denoted: naive CD4+ T cells isolated by negative enrichment. These receptors were collected from a human donor in good health.

The rearrangement uses TRBV5-1 and TRBJ2-1, with D unclear. Per germline, CDR1 SGHRS and CDR2 YFSETQ. The CDR3 consists of 14 residues. V was cut by 3 bases and J by 4 bases, with 11 bases left in between. CDR3 region: CASSSMDQYNEQFF. For the CDR3, the DNA is TGCGCCAGCAGCTCTATGGACCAGTACAATGAGCAGTTCTTC.

The rearrangement joins TRBV5-6 to TRBJ2-7; D is ambiguous. The CDR3 covers 14 residues. Trimming shortened V by 0 bases and J by 2 bases, and 9 bases separated the two germline ends. Per germline, CDR1 SGHDT and CDR2 YYEEEE. The CDR3 sequence is CASSLGWLAYEQYF. CDR3 nucleotide sequence: TGTGCCAGCAGCTTGGGCTGGCTCGCCTACGAGCAGTACTTC. Filled out from reference TRBV5-6 and TRBJ2-7, the complete variable domain reads DAGVTQSPTHLIKTRGQQVTLRCSPKSGHDTVSWYQQALGQGPQFIFQYYEEEERQRGNFPDRFSGHQFPNYSSELNVNALLLGDSALYLCASSLGWLAYEQYFGPGTRLTVT.

The chain has TRBV19 and TRBJ1-1; TRBD1 aligns across 11 bases. This CDR3 region has 16 residues. V dropped 6 bases and J dropped 6; count of bases not matched to a gene: 12. CDR1 and CDR2 from the germline V gene are LNHDA and SQIVND (reference sequence). Here the CDR3 reads CASSPGQGARIAEAFF. In nucleotides, the CDR3 is TGTGCCAGTAGCCCCGGACAGGGGGCGCGGATAGCTGAAGCTTTCTTT. Full variable domain (rest looked up from reference TRBV19 and TRBJ1-1): DGGITQSPKYLFRKEGQNVTLSCEQNLNHDAMYWYRQDPGQGLRLIYYSQIVNDFQKGDIAEGYSVSREKKESFPLTVTSAQKNPTAFYLCASSPGQGARIAEAFFGQGTRLTVV.

CDR3 nucleotide sequence: TGTGCCAGCAGCCGTGCGGCTAGCTACGAGCAGTACTTC. Protein: CASSRAASYEQYF. The chain has TRBV7-3 and TRBJ2-7; D gene ambiguous. The CDR3 spans 13 residues. Germline lookup yields CDR1 SGHTA and CDR2 FQGTGA. Deletions cut 5 bases from V and 3 bases from J, with 11 bases between.

The gene calls are TRBV7-2 and TRBJ2-7, with 7 bases aligning to TRBD2. Germline values: CDR1 SGHTA, CDR2 FQGNSA. The CDR3 is 14 amino acids. The trim removed 5 bases at V and 6 bases at J, leaving 10 bases unmatched. In DNA, the CDR3 is TGTGCCAGCAGCCAAATGAGCGGGGTACTCGAGCAGTACTTC. Its translation is CASSQMSGVLEQYF. The variable domain in full, with the rest retrieved from reference TRBV7-2 and TRBJ2-7, is GAGVSQSPSNKVTEKGKDVELRCDPISGHTALYWYRQSLGQGLEFLIYFQGNSAPDKSGLPSDRFSAERTGGSVSTLTIQRTQQEDSAVYLCASSQMSGVLEQYFGPGTRLTVT.

The CDR3, as DNA: TGCGCCAGCAGCTTGGTTCAGCCTTACGAGCAGTACTTC. Translated: CASSLVQPYEQYF. The V and J genes are TRBV5-1 and TRBJ2-7; D uncertain. The V end was cut by 0 bases, the J end by 4 bases, with 8 bases between. The V gene's germline CDR1 is SGHRS and CDR2 YFSETQ. The CDR3 is 13 amino acids.

V is TRBV30 and J is TRBJ1-3, with 8 bases that match TRBD1. With V trimmed by 2 bases and J by 4 bases, 7 bases remained unmatched. The CDR3 consists of 15 residues. The germline gives CDR1 GTSNPN, CDR2 SVGIG (reference sequence). The CDR3 is CAWSLGQGTGNTIYF. CDR3 nucleotide sequence: TGTGCCTGGAGTCTCGGACAGGGAACAGGAAACACCATATATTTT.

J is TRBJ2-7 and V is TRBV10-3, with 8 nucleotides matching TRBD1. There are 14 residues in the CDR3. CDR1 and CDR2 from the germline V gene are ENHRY and SYGVKD. The J segment lost 4 bases and the V segment lost 4 bases, leaving 6 bases of the junction unmatched. CDR3 region: CAISGQGAWYEQYF. The CDR3 region has the DNA TGTGCCATCAGTGGGCAGGGGGCTTGGTACGAGCAGTACTTC.

This clone has just a few counts. The chain joins TRBV7-2 to TRBJ2-1, with D perhaps TRBD1 (6 bases). V was clipped by 1 base and J by 3 bases, with 7 bases between them. Per germline, CDR1 SGHTA and CDR2 FQGNSA. The CDR3 is 14 residues long. CDR3 DNA sequence: TGTGCCAGCAGCTTAGGGACAGTCTACAATGAGCAGTTCTTC. It is translated as CASSLGTVYNEQFF.

The chain has TRBV29-1 and TRBJ2-2, with TRBD1 identical over 7 bases. After removal of 4 bases from V and 6 bases from J, the junction contained 2 bases not matched to a gene. Germline V gene data show CDR1 as SQVTM and CDR2 as ANQGSEA. This CDR3 has 12 residues. CDR3 sequence: CSVGQGAGELFF. DNA for the CDR3: TGCAGCGTTGGCCAGGGGGCCGGGGAGCTGTTTTTT.

The rearrangement uses TRBV6-5 and TRBJ1-1; the match to TRBD1 covers 7 bases. Germline V gives CDR1 MNHEY, CDR2 SVGAGI. With V trimmed by 6 bases and J by 5 bases, 9 bases remained unmatched. The CDR3 is 14 amino acids. The DNA of the CDR3 is TGTGCCAGCAGGGGGCCGACAGGGAGGACTGAAGCTTTCTTT. Its translation: CASRGPTGRTEAFF.

CDR3 in amino acids: CASSPAHSPLHF. The CDR3 DNA follows: TGTGCCAGCAGCCCTGCCCATTCACCCCTCCACTTT. The chain is built from TRBV28 and TRBJ1-6; D not resolved. The V and J ends lost 6 bases and 8 bases respectively, with 8 bases between them. The CDR3 extends over 12 amino acids. Germline CDR1 and CDR2: MDHEN and SYDVKM.

The rearrangement links TRBV2 to TRBJ1-6; TRBD1 aligns across 7 bases. With 3 bases clipped from V and 3 bases from J, the junction kept 5 bases outside the gene matches. This CDR3 has 16 amino acids. Germline CDR1 and CDR2: SNHLY and FYNNEI. The CDR3 DNA sequence: TGTGCCAGCAGTGACCCGGGACAGAGCTATAATTCACCCCTCCACTTT. Its protein is CASSDPGQSYNSPLHF.

The rearrangement joins TRBV11-1 to TRBJ2-7; 7 positions match TRBD1. Germline CDR1 and CDR2: SGHAT and FQDESV (reference sequence). The ends lost 0 bases at V and 2 bases at J; junction bases unmatched: 4. CDR3 length: 15 residues. Written as DNA, the CDR3 is TGTGCCAGCAGCTTAGCCGGGACAGCGACCTACGAGCAGTACTTC. Its protein product is CASSLAGTATYEQYF.

The V call is TRBV29-1, the J call TRBJ1-2; the D gene is possibly TRBD1 (5 bases). There are 12 residues in the CDR3. V lost 0 bases and J lost 3, with 5 bases in between. Germline V CDR1 and CDR2: SQVTM, ANQGSEA. The CDR3 DNA reads TGCAGCGTTGAAGACAGGGACTATGGCTACACCTTC. Its translation is CSVEDRDYGYTF.

This rearrangement joins TRBV15 to TRBJ2-7; no firm D call. CDR1 is LNHNV, CDR2 YYDKDF, per germline (reference sequence). The V gene lost 0 bases and the J gene lost 2 bases, with 5 bases spanning the gap. This CDR3 region has 13 residues. The CDR3 spells CATSRDTAYEQYF. CDR3 bases: TGTGCCACCAGCAGAGACACAGCCTACGAGCAGTACTTC. The variable domain in full, with the rest retrieved from reference TRBV15 and TRBJ2-7, is DAMVIQNPRYQVTQFGKPVTLSCSQTLNHNVMYWYQQKSSQAPKLLFHYYDKDFNNEADTPDNFQSRRPNTSFCFLDIRSPGLGDTAMYLCATSRDTAYEQYFGPGTRLTVT.

This chain connects TRBV11-2 to TRBJ1-2; D may be TRBD1 (5 bases). CDR3 size: 11 residues. Trimming left V 5 bases short and J 6 bases short, with 7 bases between. From germline, CDR1 is SGHAT and CDR2 FQNNGV. The DNA of the CDR3 is TGTGCCAGCAGCATAGGGGATGGCTACACCTTC. As protein: CASSIGDGYTF. The entire variable domain, with the rest obtained from reference TRBV11-2 and TRBJ1-2, is as follows: EAGVAQSPRYKIIEKRQSVAFWCNPISGHATLYWYQQILGQGPKLLIQFQNNGVVDDSQLPKDRFSAERLKGVDSTLKIQPAKLEDSAVYLCASSIGDGYTFGSGTRLTVV.